This T cell receptor beta chain was found in a study of beta chain features in type 1 diabetes. General observations from the study: Relative to healthy donors, patients appeared to have naive, central memory and Treg TCRB repertoires that were more similar.

Regarding this clone: Its antigen is still unknown. In the same sample, other DNA sequences code for this CDR3.

Reverse transcription of all isolated RNA meant that expressed TCRB transcripts were sequenced. Only in-frame clones appear in the TCRdb table, and some are missing; sequencing was by immunoSEQ multiplex PCR. The table has approximately 470,000 clones, approximately 28% seen once. Germline CDR1 KGHSH, CDR2 LQKENI. This CDR3 has 14 residues. V was pared by 2 bases and J by 2 bases, with 3 bases of the junction left unmatched. Sequencing was performed on naive CD4+ T cells from blood. The clonotype comes from a man aged 18 to 35 in good health. The J gene is TRBJ2-7, the V gene TRBV18; 7 bases map to TRBD2. CDR3: CASSPSAGPYEQYF. CDR3 DNA: TGTGCCAGCTCACCATCAGCGGGGCCCTACGAGCAGTACTTC.